The source of this T cell receptor beta chain is a study of blood T cell repertoires in COVID-19. The table came from immunoSEQ multiplex PCR; TCRdb's copy has only in-frame clones and leaves some out. Of 380,000 or so clones listed, more than 75% were seen once; the top ten hold under 1.5%. For this clone: Other DNA sequences in this specimen translate into the identical CDR3.

Sequencing used PBMCs or T cells enriched from blood (not recorded which). This TCR was recovered from a man between 25 and 39 years old who had recovered from COVID-19.

The CDR3 DNA is TGTGCCAGCAGCCAAGCATACGAGCAGTACTTC. Its translation: CASSQAYEQYF. The gene calls are TRBV3-1 (or the pseudogene TRBV3-2) and TRBJ2-7, with D uncertain. Germline loops: CDR1 LGHDT, CDR2 YNNKEL (reference sequence). This CDR3 has 11 residues. V was pared by 1 base and J by 4 bases, with 2 bases between.